The 14 T cell receptor beta chains in this list originate from one sample, sequenced in a study of cytomegalovirus exposure and HLA in healthy donors. PCR amplification relied on 60 Vbeta primers (plus 13 Jbeta primers). Data came from immunoSEQ multiplex PCR; TCRdb stores just in-frame clones and leaves some out. The sample holds over 70,000 clones; over 60% are singletons and the top ten take approximately 7.6%. Sequenced sample: PBMCs. The receptor source for this set is a middle-aged man in good health and CMV-seropositive.

This chain connects TRBV5-4 to TRBJ2-5, with 9 bases lining up with TRBD2. The ends lost 4 bases at V and 2 bases at J; junction bases unmatched: 3. Germline lookup yields CDR1 SGHNT and CDR2 YYREEE (reference sequence). The CDR3 is made up of 14 amino acids. The CDR3 nucleotides are TGTGCCAGCAGCATAGGACTAGCGCAAGAGACCCAGTACTTC. Translating it yields CASSIGLAQETQYF.

This chain uses TRBV18 with TRBJ2-7; TRBD2 agrees at 12 bases. J lost 5 bases, V lost 6 bases, and 5 bases had no gene match. CDR1 is KGHSH, CDR2 LQKENI, per germline. The CDR3 has 14 amino acids. DNA of the CDR3: TGTGCCAGCTCTACACTAGCGGGAGGCGACGAGCAGTACTTC. Translating it yields CASSTLAGGDEQYF.

This clone was recorded once. The CDR3 sequence is CASTTDSNQPQHF. CDR3 DNA sequence: TGTGCCAGCACCACAGATAGCAATCAGCCCCAGCATTTT. The chain combines TRBV7-2 with TRBJ1-5; no firm D call. Germline assignment: CDR1 SGHTA and CDR2 FQGNSA. With 7 bases removed from V and 0 bases from J, the gap between germline ends came to 7 bases. The CDR3 totals 13 residues.

V is TRBV11-2 and J is TRBJ2-6; TRBD1 matches at 7 bases. The CDR3 sequence is 18 residues long. The trim removed 6 bases at V and 0 bases at J, leaving 11 bases unmatched. Germline CDR1 is SGHAT and CDR2 is FQNNGV. CDR3 region: CASRHNPGQLSGANVLTF. As DNA, the CDR3 is TGTGCCAGCAGACACAATCCGGGACAGCTCTCTGGGGCCAACGTCCTGACTTTC.

The chain carries TRBV4-3 and TRBJ2-3; 7 nucleotides match TRBD2. The CDR3 is 15 residues long. Per the germline V gene, CDR1 is LGHNA and CDR2 is YSLEER. The ends lost 4 bases at V and 0 bases at J; junction bases unmatched: 4. CDR3 residues: CASSPQRGSTDTQYF. DNA of the CDR3: TGCGCCAGCAGCCCCCAGCGGGGAAGCACAGATACGCAGTATTTT.

The J gene is TRBJ1-1, the V gene TRBV28, with a possible D match to TRBD1 (5 bases). The CDR3 has 15 residues. In germline, CDR1 is MDHEN, CDR2 SYDVKM. Trimming took off 2 bases at V and 5 bases at J, with 15 bases between the two ends. CDR3 region: CASSLIHQGETEAFF. In nucleotides, the CDR3 is TGTGCCAGCAGTTTAATACACCAAGGGGAAACTGAAGCTTTCTTT.

The V gene is TRBV5-6, the J gene TRBJ2-3; TRBD1 aligns across 10 bases. Losses at the gene ends were 2 bases for V and 2 bases for J; bases not matched to a gene: 5. Germline V gene lookup returns CDR1 SGHDT and CDR2 YYEEEE. The CDR3 runs to 16 residues. CDR3 bases: TGTGCCAGCAGCTTAAGGACAGGGGGGATCACAGATACGCAGTATTTT. Protein product: CASSLRTGGITDTQYF.

V usage is TRBV11-3 and J usage is TRBJ2-3; tentatively, D is TRBD1 (6 bases). The V end was cut by 6 bases, the J end by 2 bases, with 12 bases between. This CDR3 contains 14 residues. Germline V lookup: CDR1 SGHNT, CDR2 YENEEA. CDR3 residues: CASSQGQTTDTQYF. The CDR3 nucleotides read TGTGCCAGCAGTCAGGGACAAACCACAGATACGCAGTATTTT.

This clone was counted between two and nine times. The V and J genes are TRBV9 and TRBJ2-1; tentatively, D is TRBD2 (6 bases). The CDR3 contains 15 residues. The V and J ends lost 3 bases and 7 bases respectively, with 17 bases between them. Germline V CDR1 and CDR2: SGDLS, YYNGEE. The CDR3 DNA reads TGTGCCAGCAGCGGGGGGGACCCAACCTGGAATGAGCAGTTCTTC. As protein: CASSGGDPTWNEQFF.

This chain joins TRBV9 and TRBJ2-5; 10 nucleotides agree with TRBD2. Germline V lookup: CDR1 SGDLS, CDR2 YYNGEE. V shed 0 bases, J shed 5 bases, and the junction held 10 bases outside the gene matches. The CDR3 has 17 residues. The CDR3 DNA reads as TGTGCCAGCAGCGTAGACCCTAGCGGGAGTATTAAGGAGACCCAGTACTTC. Protein: CASSVDPSGSIKETQYF. Based on the CDR3 plus reference TRBV9 and TRBJ2-5, the full variable domain is DSGVTQTPKHLITATGQRVTLRCSPRSGDLSVYWYQQSLDQGLQFLIQYYNGEERAKGNILERFSAQQFPDLHSELNLSSLELGDSALYFCASSVDPSGSIKETQYFGPGTRLLVL.

J is TRBJ2-2 and V is TRBV15, with no clear D. V was pared by 3 bases and J by 2 bases, with 10 bases between. The CDR3 consists of 15 residues. From germline, CDR1 is LNHNV and CDR2 YYDKDF (reference sequence). DNA for the CDR3: TGTGCCACCAGCAGGAACAGCCAAAACACCGGGGAGCTGTTTTTT. Translation gives CATSRNSQNTGELFF.

CDR3 bases: TGTGCCAGTACGGCTGGGACAGGGGGTGGGTACGAGCAGTACTTC. Its translation is CASTAGTGGGYEQYF. The chain couples TRBV19 to TRBJ2-7, with 11 bases fitting TRBD1. Germline V gene data show CDR1 as LNHDA and CDR2 as SQIVND (reference sequence). Trimming took 7 bases from V and 4 from J; bases not matched to a gene: 9. There are 15 residues in the CDR3.

The chain joins TRBV7-8 to TRBJ2-5; TRBD2 aligns across 11 bases. Germline V lookup: CDR1 SGHVS, CDR2 FQNEAQ. CDR3 length: 15 amino acids. Trimming cost V 5 bases and J 5 bases; bases outside gene matches: 7. CDR3 DNA sequence: TGTGCCAGCAGCGCCCCTAGCGGGGGGAGTGAGACCCAGTACTTC. It is translated as CASSAPSGGSETQYF. Complete variable domain (other parts from reference TRBV7-8 and TRBJ2-5): GAGVSQSPRYKVAKRGQDVALRCDPISGHVSLFWYQQALGQGPEFLTYFQNEAQLDKSGLPSDRFFAERPEGSVSTLKIQRTQQEDSAVYLCASSAPSGGSETQYFGPGTRLLVL.

This clone was picked up a small number of times. The genes are TRBV6-5 and TRBJ1-3, with D perhaps matching TRBD1 (5 bases). V lost 7 bases and J lost 0, with 13 bases in between. The CDR3 runs 15 residues. Per the germline V gene, CDR1 is MNHEY and CDR2 is SVGAGI. The CDR3 sequence: CASTARGVSGNTIYF. As DNA, the CDR3 is TGTGCCAGCACCGCACGGGGGGTCTCTGGAAACACCATATATTTT.